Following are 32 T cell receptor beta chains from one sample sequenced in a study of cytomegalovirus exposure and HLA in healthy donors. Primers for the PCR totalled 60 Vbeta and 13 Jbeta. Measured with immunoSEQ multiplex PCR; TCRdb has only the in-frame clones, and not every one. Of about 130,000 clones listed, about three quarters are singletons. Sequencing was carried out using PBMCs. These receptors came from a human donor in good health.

The CDR3 coding sequence is TGTGCCAGCAGTAGGGACAGGGGGAACACTGAAGCTTTCTTT. Translating it yields CASSRDRGNTEAFF. The chain employs TRBV6-4 and TRBJ1-1; 10 nucleotides line up with TRBD1. V was pared by 5 bases and J by 1 base, with 1 base of the junction left unmatched. Germline V gives CDR1 MRHNA, CDR2 SNTAGT. The CDR3 length is 14 residues.

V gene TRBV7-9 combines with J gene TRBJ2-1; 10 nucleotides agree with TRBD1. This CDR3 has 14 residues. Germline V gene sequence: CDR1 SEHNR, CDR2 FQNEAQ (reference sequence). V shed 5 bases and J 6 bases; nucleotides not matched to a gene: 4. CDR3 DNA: TGTGCCAGCAGCCGCCGGACAGGGGGCAATGAGCAGTTCTTC. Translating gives CASSRRTGGNEQFF.

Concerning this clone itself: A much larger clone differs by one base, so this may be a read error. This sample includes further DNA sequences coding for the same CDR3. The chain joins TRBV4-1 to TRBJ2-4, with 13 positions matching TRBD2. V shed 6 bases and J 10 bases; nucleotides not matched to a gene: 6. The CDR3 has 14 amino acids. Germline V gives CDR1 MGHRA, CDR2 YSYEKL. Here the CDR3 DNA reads TGCGCCAGCAGACGTACTAGCGGGGGGGCTATTCAGTACTTC. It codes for CASRRTSGGAIQYF.

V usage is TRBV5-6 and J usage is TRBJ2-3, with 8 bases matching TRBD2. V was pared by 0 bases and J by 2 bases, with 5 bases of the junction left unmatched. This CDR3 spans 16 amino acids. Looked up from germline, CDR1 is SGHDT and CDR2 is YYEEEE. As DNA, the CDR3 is TGTGCCAGCAGCTTGGTGAGCGGGGGAACCACAGATACGCAGTATTTT. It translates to CASSLVSGGTTDTQYF.

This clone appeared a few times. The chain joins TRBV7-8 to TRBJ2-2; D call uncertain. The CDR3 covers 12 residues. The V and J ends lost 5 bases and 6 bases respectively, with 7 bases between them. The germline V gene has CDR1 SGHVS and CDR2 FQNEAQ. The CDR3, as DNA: TGTGCCAGCAGCCCAATAGCCGGGGAGCTGTTTTTT. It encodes CASSPIAGELFF. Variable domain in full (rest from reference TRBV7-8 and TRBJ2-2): GAGVSQSPRYKVAKRGQDVALRCDPISGHVSLFWYQQALGQGPEFLTYFQNEAQLDKSGLPSDRFFAERPEGSVSTLKIQRTQQEDSAVYLCASSPIAGELFFGEGSRLTVL.

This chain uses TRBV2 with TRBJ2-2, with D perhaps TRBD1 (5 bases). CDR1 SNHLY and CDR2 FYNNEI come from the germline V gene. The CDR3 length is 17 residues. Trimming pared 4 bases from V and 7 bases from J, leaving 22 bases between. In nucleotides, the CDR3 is TGTGCCAGCAGTGGTCGCAGGGTAGAAGATTGGGGCGGGGAGCTGTTTTTT. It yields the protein CASSGRRVEDWGGELFF.

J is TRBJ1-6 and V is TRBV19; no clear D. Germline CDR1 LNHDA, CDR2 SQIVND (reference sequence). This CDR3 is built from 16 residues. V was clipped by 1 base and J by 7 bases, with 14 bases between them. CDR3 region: CASSIGDGAPNSPLHF. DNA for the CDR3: TGTGCCAGTAGTATAGGCGACGGAGCACCAAATTCACCCCTCCACTTT.

Written as DNA, the CDR3 is TGCGCCAGCAGCGTGACAGGGGGCGGGAGTGAAAAACTGTTTTTT. Translating it yields CASSVTGGGSEKLFF. This chain joins TRBV5-1 and TRBJ1-4, with TRBD1 matching over 10 bases. Trimming took 4 bases from V and 7 from J; bases not matched to a gene: 7. Germline V gives CDR1 SGHRS, CDR2 YFSETQ. The CDR3 loop spans 15 amino acids. Variable domain in full (rest from reference TRBV5-1 and TRBJ1-4): KAGVTQTPRYLIKTRGQQVTLSCSPISGHRSVSWYQQTPGQGLQFLFEYFSETQRNKGNFPGRFSGRQFSNSRSEMNVSTLELGDSALYLCASSVTGGGSEKLFFGSGTQLSVL.

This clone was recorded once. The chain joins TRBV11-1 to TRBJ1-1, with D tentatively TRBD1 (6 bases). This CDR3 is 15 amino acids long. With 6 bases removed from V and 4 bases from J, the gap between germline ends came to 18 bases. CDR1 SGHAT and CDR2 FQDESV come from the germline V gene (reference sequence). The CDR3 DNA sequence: TGTGCCAGCAGGCCTACAAACCAGGGGAGCACTGAAGCTTTCTTT. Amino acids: CASRPTNQGSTEAFF.

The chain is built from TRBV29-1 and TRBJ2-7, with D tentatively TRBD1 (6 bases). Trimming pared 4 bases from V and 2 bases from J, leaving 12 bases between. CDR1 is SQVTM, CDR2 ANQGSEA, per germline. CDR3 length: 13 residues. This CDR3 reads CSVAAGETYEQYF. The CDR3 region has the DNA TGCAGCGTTGCGGCAGGGGAAACCTACGAGCAGTACTTC.

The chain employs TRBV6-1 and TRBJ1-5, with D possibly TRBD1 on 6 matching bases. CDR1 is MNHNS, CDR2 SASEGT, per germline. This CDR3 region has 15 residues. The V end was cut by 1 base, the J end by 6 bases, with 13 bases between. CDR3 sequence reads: CASSEVPGVGQPQHF. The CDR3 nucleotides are TGTGCCAGCAGTGAAGTTCCAGGGGTGGGTCAGCCCCAGCATTTT.

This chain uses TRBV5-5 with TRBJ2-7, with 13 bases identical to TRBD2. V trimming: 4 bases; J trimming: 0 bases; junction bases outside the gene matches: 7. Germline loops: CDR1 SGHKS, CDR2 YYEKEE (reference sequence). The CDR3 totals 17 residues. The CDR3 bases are TGTGCCAGCAGCCCGGGACTAGCGGGAACTTCCTCCTACGAGCAGTACTTC. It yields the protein CASSPGLAGTSSYEQYF.

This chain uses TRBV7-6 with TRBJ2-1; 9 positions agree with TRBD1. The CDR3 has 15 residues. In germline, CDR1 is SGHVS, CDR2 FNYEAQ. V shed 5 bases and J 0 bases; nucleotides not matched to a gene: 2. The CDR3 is CASSPTGGSYNEQFF. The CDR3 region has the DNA TGTGCCAGCAGCCCGACAGGGGGCTCCTACAATGAGCAGTTCTTC.

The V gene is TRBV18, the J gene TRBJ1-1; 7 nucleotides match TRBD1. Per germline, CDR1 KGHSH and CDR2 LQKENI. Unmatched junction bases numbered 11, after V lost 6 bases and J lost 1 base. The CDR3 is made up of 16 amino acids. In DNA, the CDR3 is TGTGCCAGCTCCCCTCTTCCGACAGGGCAGAACACTGAAGCTTTCTTT. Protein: CASSPLPTGQNTEAFF.

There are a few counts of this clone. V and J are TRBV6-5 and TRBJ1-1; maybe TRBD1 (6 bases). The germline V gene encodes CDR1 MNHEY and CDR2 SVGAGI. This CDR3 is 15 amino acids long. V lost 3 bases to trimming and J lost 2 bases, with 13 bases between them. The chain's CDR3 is CASSYQRGGNTEAFF. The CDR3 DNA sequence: TGTGCCAGCAGTTATCAACGAGGGGGAAACACTGAAGCTTTCTTT.

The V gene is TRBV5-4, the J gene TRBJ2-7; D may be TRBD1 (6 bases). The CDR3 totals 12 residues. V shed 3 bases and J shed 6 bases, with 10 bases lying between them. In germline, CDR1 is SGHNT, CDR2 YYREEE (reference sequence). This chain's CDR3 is CASSSLQGEQYF. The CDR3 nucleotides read TGTGCCAGCAGCTCCTTACAGGGCGAGCAGTACTTC.

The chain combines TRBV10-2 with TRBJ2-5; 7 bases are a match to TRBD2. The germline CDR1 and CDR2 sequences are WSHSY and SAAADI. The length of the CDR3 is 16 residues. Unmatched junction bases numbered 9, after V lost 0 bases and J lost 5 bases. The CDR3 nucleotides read TGCGCCAGCAGTGAGTCCGGAGCGGGGAGTCGTGAGACCCAGTACTTC. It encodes CASSESGAGSRETQYF.

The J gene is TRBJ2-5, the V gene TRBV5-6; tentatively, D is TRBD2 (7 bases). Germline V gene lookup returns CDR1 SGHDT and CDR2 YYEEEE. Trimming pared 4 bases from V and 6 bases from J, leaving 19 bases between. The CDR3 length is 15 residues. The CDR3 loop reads CASSPGRGLRQTQYF. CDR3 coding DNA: TGTGCCAGCAGCCCGGGGCGGGGGCTTAGGCAGACCCAGTACTTC.

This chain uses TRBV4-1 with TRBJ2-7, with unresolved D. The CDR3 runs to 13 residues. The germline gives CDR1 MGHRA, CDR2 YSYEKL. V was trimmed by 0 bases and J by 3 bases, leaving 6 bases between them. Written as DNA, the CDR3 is TGCGCCAGCAGCCAAGACCTGTTCTACGAGCAGTACTTC. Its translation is CASSQDLFYEQYF.

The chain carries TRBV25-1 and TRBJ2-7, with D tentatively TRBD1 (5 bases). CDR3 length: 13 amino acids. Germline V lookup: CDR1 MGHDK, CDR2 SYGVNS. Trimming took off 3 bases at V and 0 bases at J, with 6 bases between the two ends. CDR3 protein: CASSEDNSYEQYF. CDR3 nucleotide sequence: TGTGCCAGCAGTGAGGACAACTCCTACGAGCAGTACTTC.

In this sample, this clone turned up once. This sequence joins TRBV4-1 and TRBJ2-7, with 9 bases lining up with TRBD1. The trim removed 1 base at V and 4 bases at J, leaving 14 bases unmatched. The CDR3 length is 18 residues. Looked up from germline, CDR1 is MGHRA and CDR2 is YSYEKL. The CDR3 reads CASSQAPTGGGGLYEQYF. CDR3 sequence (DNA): TGCGCCAGCAGCCAAGCGCCGACAGGGGGAGGAGGCTTGTACGAGCAGTACTTC.

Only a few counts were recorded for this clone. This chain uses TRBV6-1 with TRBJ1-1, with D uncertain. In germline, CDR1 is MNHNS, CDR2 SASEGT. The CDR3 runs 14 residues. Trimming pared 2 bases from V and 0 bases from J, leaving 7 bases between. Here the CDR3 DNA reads TGTGCCAGCAGTGAATGGAGAATGAACACTGAAGCTTTCTTT. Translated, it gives CASSEWRMNTEAFF.

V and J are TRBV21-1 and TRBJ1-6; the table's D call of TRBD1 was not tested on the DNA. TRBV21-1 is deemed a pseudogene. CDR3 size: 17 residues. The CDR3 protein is CASSKASKGQYNSPLHF. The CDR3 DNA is TGTGCCAGCAGCAAAGCGTCTAAAGGACAGTATAATTCACCCCTCCACTTT.

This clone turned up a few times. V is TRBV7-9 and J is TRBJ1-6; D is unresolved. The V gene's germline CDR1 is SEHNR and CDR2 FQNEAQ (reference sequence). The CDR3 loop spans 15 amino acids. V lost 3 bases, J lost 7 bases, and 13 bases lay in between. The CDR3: CASSFNREPNSPLHF. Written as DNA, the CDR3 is TGTGCCAGCAGCTTCAACCGGGAGCCCAATTCACCCCTCCACTTT.

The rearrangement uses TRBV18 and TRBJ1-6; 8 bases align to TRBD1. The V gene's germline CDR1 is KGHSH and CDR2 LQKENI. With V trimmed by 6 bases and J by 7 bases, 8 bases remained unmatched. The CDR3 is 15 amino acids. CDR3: CASSERQGSNSPLHF. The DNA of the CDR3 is TGTGCCAGCTCCGAGAGACAGGGGTCGAATTCACCCCTCCACTTT.

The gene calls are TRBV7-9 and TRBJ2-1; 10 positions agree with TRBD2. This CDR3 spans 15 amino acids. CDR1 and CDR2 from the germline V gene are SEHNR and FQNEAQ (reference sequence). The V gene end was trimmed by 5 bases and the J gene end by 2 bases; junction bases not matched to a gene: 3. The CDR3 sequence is CASSLSGGAYNEQFF. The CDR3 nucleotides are TGTGCCAGCAGCCTGAGCGGGGGGGCCTACAATGAGCAGTTCTTC.

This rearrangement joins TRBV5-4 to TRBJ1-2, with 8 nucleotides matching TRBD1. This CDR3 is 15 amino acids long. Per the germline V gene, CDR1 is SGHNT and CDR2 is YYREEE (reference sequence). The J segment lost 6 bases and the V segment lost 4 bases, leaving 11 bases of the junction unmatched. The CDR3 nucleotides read TGTGCCAGCAGCCCCACCCTGGACAGGGTTCATGGCTACACCTTC. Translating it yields CASSPTLDRVHGYTF.

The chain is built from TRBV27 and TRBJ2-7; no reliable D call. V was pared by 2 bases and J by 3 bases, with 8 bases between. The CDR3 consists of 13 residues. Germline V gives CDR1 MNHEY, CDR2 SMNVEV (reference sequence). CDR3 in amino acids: CASSLARFYEQYF. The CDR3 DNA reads TGTGCCAGCAGTTTAGCACGGTTCTACGAGCAGTACTTC.

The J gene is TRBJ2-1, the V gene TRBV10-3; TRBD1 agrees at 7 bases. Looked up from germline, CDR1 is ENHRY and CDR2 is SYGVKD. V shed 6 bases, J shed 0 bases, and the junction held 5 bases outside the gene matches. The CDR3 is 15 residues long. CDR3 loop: CAIRSTGSSYNEQFF. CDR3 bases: TGTGCCATCAGGTCGACAGGGAGCTCCTACAATGAGCAGTTCTTC.

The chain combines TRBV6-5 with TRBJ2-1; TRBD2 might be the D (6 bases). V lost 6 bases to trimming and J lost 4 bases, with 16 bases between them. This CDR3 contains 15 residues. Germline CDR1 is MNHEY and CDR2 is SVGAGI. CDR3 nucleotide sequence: TGTGCCAGCAGCCCAGACGGGGGACTTTACAATGAGCAGTTCTTC. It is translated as CASSPDGGLYNEQFF.

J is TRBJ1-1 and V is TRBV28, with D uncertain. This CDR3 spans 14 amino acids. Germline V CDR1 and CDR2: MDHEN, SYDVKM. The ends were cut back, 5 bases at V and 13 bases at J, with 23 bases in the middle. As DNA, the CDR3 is TGTGCCAGCAGTACAAACTCTGCCATGATAGAGGATTTCTTT. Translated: CASSTNSAMIEDFF.

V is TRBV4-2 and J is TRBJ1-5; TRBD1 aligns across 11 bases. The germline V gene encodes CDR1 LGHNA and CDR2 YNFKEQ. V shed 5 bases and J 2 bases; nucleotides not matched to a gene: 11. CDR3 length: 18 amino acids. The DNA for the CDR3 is TGTGCCAGCAGCGGCGGGACAGGGGGGAATGGGGGCAATCAGCCCCAGCATTTT. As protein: CASSGGTGGNGGNQPQHF.